This paragraph reports one T cell receptor beta chain. Its antigen is undetermined. PCR used 60 Vbeta primers and 13 Jbeta primers. Generated by immunoSEQ multiplex PCR, the TCRdb table keeps only in-frame clones and is missing some. This table holds 65,000 to 95,000 clones, 60% to 80% found once. The CDR3 runs 15 residues. V lost 5 bases and J lost 1; bases outside the gene matches: 1. Germline CDR1 and CDR2: PRHDT and FYEKMQ (reference sequence). The record originates from a study of cytomegalovirus exposure and HLA in healthy donors. General study results and limits: In a later analysis, across HLA loci, associated TCR counts were highest for DRB1, lowest for HLA-C.

This clonotype was sampled from a man aged 50 or older in good health and CMV-seronegative. The sample was PBMCs. V usage is TRBV13 and J usage is TRBJ2-3, with 12 bases identical to TRBD2. CDR3 coding DNA: TGTGCCAGCAGCCGGACTAGCGGGGGCACAGATACGCAGTATTTT. Translating gives CASSRTSGGTDTQYF.